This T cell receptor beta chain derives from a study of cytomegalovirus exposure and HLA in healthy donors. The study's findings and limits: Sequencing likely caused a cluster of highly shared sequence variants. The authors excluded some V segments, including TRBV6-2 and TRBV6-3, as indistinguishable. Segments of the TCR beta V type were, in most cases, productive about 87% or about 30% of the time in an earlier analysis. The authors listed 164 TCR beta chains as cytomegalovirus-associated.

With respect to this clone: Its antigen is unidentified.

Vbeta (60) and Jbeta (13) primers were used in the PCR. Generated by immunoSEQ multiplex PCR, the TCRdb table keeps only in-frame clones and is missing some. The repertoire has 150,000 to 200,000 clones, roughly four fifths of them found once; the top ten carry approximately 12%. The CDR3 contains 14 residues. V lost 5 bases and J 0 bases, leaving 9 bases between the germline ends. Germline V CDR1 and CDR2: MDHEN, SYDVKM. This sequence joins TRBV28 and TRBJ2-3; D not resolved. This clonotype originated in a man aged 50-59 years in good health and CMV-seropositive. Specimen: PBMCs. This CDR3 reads CASSPELSTDTQYF. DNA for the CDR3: TGTGCCAGCAGTCCCGAACTTAGCACAGATACGCAGTATTTT.